This TCR beta chain was sequenced for a study of control samples from healthy donors and cancer patients. J was trimmed by 8 bases and V by 5 bases; bases with no gene match: 3. The CDR3 is made up of 13 amino acids. The germline V gene encodes CDR1 LNHDA and CDR2 SQIVND (reference sequence). Sequencing used immunoSEQ multiplex PCR; TCRdb keeps in-frame clones, though not all of them. Among roughly 52,000 clones listed, 90% to 95% were seen once. The sequencing sample was made of blood. The V and J genes are TRBV19 and TRBJ1-6; TRBD1 matches 7 bases. The receptor comes from a man younger than 40 in good health. CDR3 sequence (DNA): TGTGCCAGTAGTGACAGGGTTGATTCACCCCTCCACTTT. Protein sequence: CASSDRVDSPLHF. Supplemented by reference TRBV19 and TRBJ1-6, the full variable domain reads DGGITQSPKYLFRKEGQNVTLSCEQNLNHDAMYWYRQDPGQGLRLIYYSQIVNDFQKGDIAEGYSVSREKKESFPLTVTSAQKNPTAFYLCASSDRVDSPLHFGNGTRLTVT.